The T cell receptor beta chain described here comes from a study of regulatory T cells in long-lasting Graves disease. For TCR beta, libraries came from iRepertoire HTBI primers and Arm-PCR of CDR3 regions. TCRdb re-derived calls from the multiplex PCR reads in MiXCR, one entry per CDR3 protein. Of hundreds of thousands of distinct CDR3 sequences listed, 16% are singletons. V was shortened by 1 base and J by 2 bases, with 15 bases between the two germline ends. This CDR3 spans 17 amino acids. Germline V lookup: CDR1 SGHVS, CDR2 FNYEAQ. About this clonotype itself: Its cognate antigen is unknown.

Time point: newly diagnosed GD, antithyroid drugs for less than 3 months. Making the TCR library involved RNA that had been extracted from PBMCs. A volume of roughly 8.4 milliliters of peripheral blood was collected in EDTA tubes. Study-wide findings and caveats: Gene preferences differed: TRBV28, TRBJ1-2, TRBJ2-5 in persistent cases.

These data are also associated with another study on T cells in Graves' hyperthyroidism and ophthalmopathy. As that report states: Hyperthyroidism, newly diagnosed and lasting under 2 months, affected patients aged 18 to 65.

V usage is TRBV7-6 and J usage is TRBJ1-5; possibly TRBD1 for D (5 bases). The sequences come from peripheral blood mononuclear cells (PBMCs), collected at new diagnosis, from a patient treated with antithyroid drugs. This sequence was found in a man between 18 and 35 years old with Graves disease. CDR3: CASSLEGPSFGNQPQHF. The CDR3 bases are TGTGCCAGCAGCTTAGAGGGGCCGAGCTTCGGCAATCAGCCCCAGCATTTT.